One sample yielded the 30 T cell receptor beta chains listed below, sequenced in a study of cytomegalovirus exposure and HLA in healthy donors. Assay: immunoSEQ multiplex PCR; the TCRdb copy retains only in-frame clones and omits some. The sample contains about 140,000 clones, just under 85% of which appear only once. Sequencing was performed on PBMCs. The source of these receptors is a woman in her 30s in good health and CMV-seronegative.

CDR3 in amino acids: CASSQDYGEKLFF. The DNA for the CDR3 is TGCGCCAGCAGCCAAGATTACGGTGAAAAACTGTTTTTT. The chain joins TRBV4-1 to TRBJ1-4, with D unresolved. The ends were cut back, 0 bases at V and 7 bases at J, with 6 bases in the middle. The CDR3 contains 13 residues. CDR1 and CDR2 (germline): MGHRA, YSYEKL.

The chain links TRBV7-8 to TRBJ1-2; 9 nucleotides align to TRBD1. V shed 0 bases and J 8 bases; nucleotides not matched to a gene: 19. The CDR3 is 19 amino acids. In germline, CDR1 is SGHVS, CDR2 FQNEAQ. For the CDR3, the DNA is TGTGCCAGCAGCTTAGCGAAACCGGGACAGGGTTTAGTTCGGGCAGGCTACACCTTC. Translated, it gives CASSLAKPGQGLVRAGYTF.

This clone was seen just once. The chain is built from TRBV15 and TRBJ2-5, with D possibly matching TRBD1 (6 bases). CDR3 length equals 15 residues. Trimming left V 3 bases short and J 1 base short, with 12 bases between. Germline V lookup: CDR1 LNHNV, CDR2 YYDKDF (reference sequence). CDR3 bases: TGTGCCACCAGCAGTTGGGGACAAACCCAAGAGACCCAGTACTTC. Its protein is CATSSWGQTQETQYF.

The chain couples TRBV7-3 to TRBJ1-1; D not resolved. The CDR3 spans 13 residues. Trimming stripped 2 bases from V and 0 bases from J, with 4 bases between. The V gene's germline CDR1 is SGHTA and CDR2 FQGTGA. The CDR3 here is CASSLYLNTEAFF. CDR3 bases: TGTGCCAGCAGCTTATACTTGAACACTGAAGCTTTCTTT.

The chain links TRBV5-1 to TRBJ2-5; 10 bases fit TRBD1. V was clipped by 3 bases and J by 4 bases; unmatched bases: 6. Per the germline V gene, CDR1 is SGHRS and CDR2 is YFSETQ. The CDR3 has 15 amino acids. DNA of the CDR3: TGCGCCAGCAGCTCCGGGACAGGGGCTGGAGAGACCCAGTACTTC. Its translation is CASSSGTGAGETQYF.

The V call is TRBV6-5, the J call TRBJ2-6; D is possibly TRBD1 (6 bases). The CDR3 length is 15 residues. Trimming took 4 bases from V and 4 from J, leaving 11 bases between them. Germline V CDR1 and CDR2: MNHEY, SVGAGI. CDR3 in amino acids: CASSSRGYGANVLTF. CDR3 DNA: TGTGCCAGCAGTTCCAGGGGCTACGGGGCCAACGTCCTGACTTTC.

The CDR3 DNA reads TGTGCCAGCAGTTACTCCCAAGGGGCTACTAATGAAAAACTGTTTTTT. Its translation: CASSYSQGATNEKLFF. The genes are TRBV6-5 and TRBJ1-4; D is possibly TRBD1 (5 bases). Germline V CDR1 and CDR2: MNHEY, SVGAGI. V was cut by 0 bases and J by 2 bases, with 10 bases left in between. This CDR3 is built from 16 residues.

The rearrangement uses TRBV19 and TRBJ1-5; no reliable D call. The CDR3 has 16 residues. With 3 bases removed from V and 0 bases from J, the gap between germline ends came to 12 bases. Germline V gene sequence: CDR1 LNHDA, CDR2 SQIVND (reference sequence). For the CDR3, the DNA is TGTGCCAGTAGTATTCGTCGGGGAAATAGCAATCAGCCCCAGCATTTT. This translates into CASSIRRGNSNQPQHF.

The chain links TRBV27 to TRBJ1-3; 8 bases match TRBD1. V was clipped by 6 bases and J by 0 bases; unmatched bases: 10. The CDR3 is 17 residues long. Germline V CDR1 and CDR2: MNHEY, SMNVEV (reference sequence). The CDR3 DNA reads TGTGCCAGCAGGGGGACAGGAGGTTTGTCCTCTGGAAACACCATATATTTT. It encodes CASRGTGGLSSGNTIYF.

The chain carries TRBV7-8 and TRBJ1-5; D is unclear. The ends were cut back, 3 bases at V and 6 bases at J, with 12 bases in the middle. The germline CDR1 and CDR2 sequences are SGHVS and FQNEAQ. The CDR3 is made up of 14 amino acids. CDR3 region: CASSFGGLIQPQHF. For the CDR3, the DNA is TGTGCCAGCAGCTTCGGAGGGTTGATTCAGCCCCAGCATTTT. Supplemented by reference TRBV7-8 and TRBJ1-5, the full variable domain reads GAGVSQSPRYKVAKRGQDVALRCDPISGHVSLFWYQQALGQGPEFLTYFQNEAQLDKSGLPSDRFFAERPEGSVSTLKIQRTQQEDSAVYLCASSFGGLIQPQHFGDGTRLSIL.

This chain joins TRBV5-8 and TRBJ2-1; D is ambiguous. V shed 0 bases and J shed 6 bases, with 13 bases lying between them. The germline CDR1 and CDR2 sequences are SGHTS and YDEGEE. The CDR3 is made up of 15 amino acids. The CDR3, as DNA: TGTGCCAGCAGCTTGGTGTCACTCCCCGGCAATGAGCAGTTCTTC. This encodes CASSLVSLPGNEQFF.

The gene calls are TRBV6-1 and TRBJ2-4; 7 positions agree with TRBD2. The CDR3 contains 14 residues. Germline lookup yields CDR1 MNHNS and CDR2 SASEGT. Losses at the gene ends were 6 bases for V and 6 bases for J; bases not matched to a gene: 8. CDR3 region: CASSAEGGRNIQYF. The DNA for the CDR3 is TGTGCCAGCAGCGCCGAGGGAGGGCGAAACATTCAGTACTTC.

The chain combines TRBV18 with TRBJ2-5; possibly TRBD2 for D (5 bases). V shed 6 bases and J shed 5 bases, with 10 bases lying between them. This CDR3 has 12 residues. CDR1 is KGHSH and CDR2 is LQKENI in the germline V gene. This CDR3 is CASSPTGETQYF. The CDR3 nucleotides read TGTGCCAGCTCTCCAACGGGGGAGACCCAGTACTTC.

The rearrangement uses TRBV6-4 and TRBJ2-3, with TRBD1 identical over 8 bases. Germline V gene sequence: CDR1 MRHNA, CDR2 SNTAGT. V lost 8 bases and J lost 6; bases outside the gene matches: 7. The CDR3 has 13 amino acids. For the CDR3, the DNA is TGTGCCAGCCGACGAGACAGGGGTGATACGCAGTATTTT. This codes for CASRRDRGDTQYF.

The chain uses TRBV29-1 and TRBJ2-5; 9 bases map to TRBD2. This CDR3 has 13 residues. J was trimmed by 5 bases and V by 3 bases; bases with no gene match: 4. Germline CDR1 SQVTM, CDR2 ANQGSEA. CDR3 DNA sequence: TGCAGCGTTGATAGCGGGGGAAGGGAGACCCAGTACTTC. Its protein product is CSVDSGGRETQYF.

This chain connects TRBV25-1 to TRBJ1-1; no clear D gene. The V and J ends lost 7 bases and 1 base respectively, with 7 bases between them. CDR3 length equals 12 residues. The germline V gene encodes CDR1 MGHDK and CDR2 SYGVNS. The DNA of the CDR3 is TGTGCCAGCAAGCGAGGGAACACTGAAGCTTTCTTT. Its protein product is CASKRGNTEAFF. The whole variable domain, remainder taken from reference TRBV25-1 and TRBJ1-1, is EADIYQTPRYLVIGTGKKITLECSQTMGHDKMYWYQQDPGMELHLIHYSYGVNSTEKGDLSSESTVSRIRTEHFPLTLESARPSHTSQYLCASKRGNTEAFFGQGTRLTVV.

V is TRBV7-9 and J is TRBJ1-5, with D unclear. The V gene's germline CDR1 is SEHNR and CDR2 FQNEAQ (reference sequence). The V end lost 1 base, the J end lost 5 bases, and 9 bases lay between the germline ends. The CDR3 loop spans 14 amino acids. CDR3 sequence reads: CASSLGHNYQPQHF. The CDR3 DNA reads TGTGCCAGCAGCTTAGGACATAATTATCAGCCCCAGCATTTT.

The rearrangement joins TRBV5-1 to TRBJ1-1; 10 bases fit TRBD1. CDR3 size: 18 residues. With 5 bases clipped from V and 4 bases from J, the junction kept 17 bases outside the gene matches. Germline CDR1 SGHRS, CDR2 YFSETQ. This CDR3 is CASRSNAGTGAMGTEAFF. CDR3 DNA: TGCGCCAGCAGATCAAATGCCGGGACAGGGGCCATGGGCACTGAAGCTTTCTTT.

This clone was found a few times. The chain uses TRBV9 and TRBJ2-1; tentative D call: TRBD2 (5 bases). The V gene lost 0 bases and the J gene lost 4 bases, with 11 bases spanning the gap. The CDR3 extends over 15 amino acids. Germline assignment: CDR1 SGDLS and CDR2 YYNGEE. DNA of the CDR3: TGTGCCAGCAGCGTAGGTGGGGAGTGGTACAATGAGCAGTTCTTC. Protein sequence: CASSVGGEWYNEQFF.

The CDR3 protein is CASDRLNTEAFF. The CDR3 DNA sequence: TGTGCCAGCGACAGGCTGAACACTGAAGCTTTCTTT. The rearrangement uses TRBV2 and TRBJ1-1; D may be TRBD1 (6 bases). From germline, CDR1 is SNHLY and CDR2 FYNNEI. The CDR3 is 12 amino acids. Trimming stripped 8 bases from V and 0 bases from J, with 7 bases between.

The chain recombines TRBV10-3 with TRBJ2-1, with 12 bases aligning to TRBD2. The CDR3 length is 17 residues. Germline CDR1 is ENHRY and CDR2 is SYGVKD. V shed 7 bases and J 6 bases; nucleotides not matched to a gene: 13. CDR3 sequence: CAITLTSGGPRGNEQFF. CDR3 nucleotides: TGTGCCATCACCCTGACTAGCGGGGGCCCTCGCGGCAATGAGCAGTTCTTC.

The chain couples TRBV4-1 to TRBJ1-1; unclear D gene. Germline CDR1 reads MGHRA; CDR2 reads YSYEKL. The CDR3 length is 13 residues. V shed 1 base and J shed 7 bases, with 10 bases lying between them. CDR3 coding DNA: TGCGCCAGCAGCCAAGGTCCAGACAATGAAGCTTTCTTT. Translated, it gives CASSQGPDNEAFF.

The V and J genes are TRBV2 and TRBJ2-7, with D perhaps matching TRBD1 (6 bases). CDR3 length: 15 amino acids. In germline, CDR1 is SNHLY, CDR2 FYNNEI. V dropped 5 bases and J dropped 0 bases, with 14 bases sitting between them. CDR3 loop: CASSFTGKNSYEQYF. CDR3 sequence (DNA): TGTGCCAGCAGTTTTACAGGGAAAAACTCCTACGAGCAGTACTTC.

The chain combines TRBV19 with TRBJ1-3; 9 bases match TRBD1. From germline, CDR1 is LNHDA and CDR2 SQIVND (reference sequence). The CDR3 is made up of 14 amino acids. Trimming took 5 bases from V and 8 from J; bases not matched to a gene: 7. CDR3 amino acids: CASSQGQGADTIYF. Written as DNA, the CDR3 is TGTGCCAGTAGTCAGGGACAGGGCGCGGACACCATATATTTT.

The chain combines TRBV7-8 with TRBJ2-7; D possibly corresponds to TRBD1 (5 bases). Germline CDR1 reads SGHVS; CDR2 reads FQNEAQ. The CDR3 contains 15 residues. The V gene lost 4 bases and the J gene lost 2 bases, with 15 bases spanning the gap. Written as DNA, the CDR3 is TGTGCCAGCAGCTCCCAGGGTTTCTGGCCCTACGAGCAGTACTTC. Its translation is CASSSQGFWPYEQYF.

This chain uses TRBV18 with TRBJ1-6, with D uncertain. CDR3 length equals 15 residues. The ends were cut back, 4 bases at V and 2 bases at J, with 9 bases in the middle. Germline CDR1 KGHSH, CDR2 LQKENI. The CDR3 spells CASSRTATYNSPLHF. Written as DNA, the CDR3 is TGTGCCAGCTCACGCACAGCTACCTATAATTCACCCCTCCACTTT.

In nucleotides, the CDR3 is TGTGCCAGCAGACGAACTGGGCTGAACACTGAAGCTTTCTTT. Translating gives CASRRTGLNTEAFF. This chain joins TRBV11-2 and TRBJ1-1; D unclear. Trimming took off 6 bases at V and 0 bases at J, with 11 bases between the two ends. This CDR3 region has 14 residues. Germline values: CDR1 SGHAT, CDR2 FQNNGV.

The rearrangement joins TRBV7-8 to TRBJ1-1, with D unresolved. Trimming removed 5 bases at V and 0 bases at J, with 16 bases between. The CDR3 has 16 residues. Looked up from germline, CDR1 is SGHVS and CDR2 is FQNEAQ. The CDR3 loop reads CASSPRRENMNTEAFF. The CDR3 nucleotides are TGTGCCAGCAGCCCAAGGCGGGAGAACATGAACACTGAAGCTTTCTTT.

The V and J genes are TRBV5-6 and TRBJ1-1, with D unclear. Per germline, CDR1 SGHDT and CDR2 YYEEEE. The CDR3 contains 12 residues. V lost 1 base to trimming and J lost 4 bases, with 5 bases between them. CDR3 amino acids: CASSLWSTEAFF. The DNA for the CDR3 is TGTGCCAGCAGCTTGTGGAGCACTGAAGCTTTCTTT.

This clone was recorded only once. The genes are TRBV10-3 and TRBJ2-7, with 12 bases that match TRBD1. The CDR3 covers 16 residues. V gave up 2 bases and J gave up 11 bases; unmatched junction bases: 13. Germline V gene lookup returns CDR1 ENHRY and CDR2 SYGVKD. CDR3 sequence reads: CAISEQTPGTGGAKYF. The CDR3 region has the DNA TGTGCCATCAGTGAGCAAACCCCCGGGACAGGGGGCGCTAAGTACTTC.